The subject of this entry is one T cell receptor (beta chain). Its antigen is not yet known. Nothing much larger sits one base from this clone, and base qualities are not available. Other DNA sequences within the sample encode an identical CDR3. This entry comes from a study of shared clonotypes between healthy human individuals (dated by TCRdb to the early 2020s). For the wider study: A few men and a couple of women, aged 18 to 49 years, made up the cohort. Per donor, three plates each were used for CD4 naive and CD4 memory, two for CD8 naive, and one for CD8 memory. Each donor's leukapheresis produced roughly between roughly 0.85 and 9.5 billion PBMCs. To estimate repertoire size and how much clonotype sharing occurs between individuals, the study deeply sequenced the blood TCR repertoires of several healthy adults. Different laboratories and diverse techniques were used to prepare libraries and sequence TCR repertoires, to increase sequencing depth and limit assay-specific biases. What the study reported, not specific to this receptor: Compared with non-shared clonotypes, clonotypes shared by all four sorted-subset donors had higher generation probabilities. The small number of donors limited the genetic and exposure-history diversity represented. Naive subsets generally had larger estimated clonotype richness than memory subsets. Based on pairwise subsampling, the degree of clonotype sharing among donors was expected to be affected by sequencing depth. Even with the large sequencing depth, rarefaction of the sorted-subset datasets indicated that sequencing was incomplete. Only blood was sampled, and tissue TCR repertoires likely differ from those in blood. Sharing across a handful of donors was observed for about 5% of naive CD4, less than 4% of naive CD8, over 2% of memory CD4, and around 0.4% of memory CD8 clonotypes.

The donors were healthy, HIV-negative adults with no recently reported acute infections or vaccinations. Every donor was a Caucasian adult living in Nashville, Tennessee, USA. Magnetic negative selection was used to enrich CD4+ T cells, after which naive cells were positively selected on CD45RA and the negative fraction became the memory subset. Blood was obtained by leukapheresis, after which PBMCs were separated by Ficoll-Histopaque density gradient centrifugation and cryopreserved in liquid nitrogen vapor phase. Analytical flow cytometry was used to check the purity and quantity of every magnetically sorted T cell population. From each sorted fraction, genomic DNA was isolated and quantified by UV absorbance on a Nanodrop 2000c. Germline trimming: 3 bases from V, 0 bases from J; junction bases outside gene matches: 2. Looking up the germline V gene yields CDR1 SGDLS and CDR2 YYNGEE. The CDR3 runs 15 amino acids, cysteine and phenylalanine included. The only DNA kept is the CDR3, 45 bases in frame from the first base.

Using the deep immunoSEQ assay, multiplex PCR amplified TCR CDR3 regions from genomic DNA. Extracted genomic DNA from each cell subset was spread evenly across all wells of several immunoSEQ 96-well plates, with each plate serving as a replicate. For sorted subsets, about 220 ng of genomic DNA, equivalent to 30,000 or so T cell genomes, went into each replicate PCR. Purified libraries were quantified with a Qubit 3.0 fluorometer, sized on a Bioanalyzer 2100, and re-quantified with the KAPA Library Quantification kit. Every immunoSEQ 96-well plate was sequenced on a separate single-read 150-cycle Illumina NextSeq 550 flow cell. Per the authors' processing: The immunoSEQ output contained only junctional sequences without quality scores, so filtering could not match that applied to full-length reads. Sequences were annotated with PyIR, a Python wrapper for IgBLAST v1.9, using IMGT germline references to assign V/J genes and CDR3. Reads with weak V/J assignments (E-value above 1e-6), missing CDR3, stop codons, out-of-frame junctions, or ambiguous translated residues were removed. V3J clonotypes were defined as sequences sharing the same inferred V gene, J gene, and CDR3 amino acid sequence. Percentage overlap between repertoires was computed as shared unique clonotypes divided by the size of the smaller repertoire. Richness of each repertoire was evaluated using RTK rarefaction, the Chao1 estimator, and Recon v2.1 estimates of unobserved clonotypes. Generation probabilities were computed with OLGA for all TCRbeta clonotypes obtained by the gDNA method from a handful of donors. TCRdb provides this immuneACCESS table in a form limited to in-frame rearrangements. Some clones are lacking; in checked studies, under half of them reflect an unresolved V gene, and why the rest are absent is not known. V and J calls plus clone size are reproduced from that table; the DNA served to infer D and trimming. The sample yields about a million clones; approximately 76% were counted once. Of the sample, approximately 1.5% is held by the ten largest clones.

The chain is made from TRBV9 and TRBJ1-3; a stretch of 8 junction bases matches TRBD1. This TCR was sampled from a man aged 18 to 30 in good health. The source material was memory CD4+ T cells sorted from blood. Taken with the paper, the label for cell subset or site translates to: CD45RA-negative fraction. This receptor has the CDR3 CASSDRGTSGNTIYF. The sequenced DNA is TGTGCCAGCAGCGACAGGGGGACCTCTGGAAACACCATATATTTT.